Shown below are 10 T cell receptor beta chains from a single sample sequenced in a study of T cells in Graves' hyperthyroidism and ophthalmopathy. Amplified TCR beta CDR3 regions came from RNA transcripts. The HTBI set primed first-round TCR CDR3 RT-PCR. Via MiXCR, TCRdb re-called the multiplex PCR reads, giving one row per CDR3 protein. The sample carries approximately 330,000 distinct CDR3 sequences, roughly 13% recorded once. The sequencing sample was made of blood. Source of these receptors: a woman in her thirties or forties with Graves' ophthalmopathy.

At least ten counts were recorded for this clonotype. The chain is built from TRBV20-1 and TRBJ1-2; tentatively, D is TRBD1 (5 bases). Germline V gene data show CDR1 as DFQATT and CDR2 as SNEGSKA (reference sequence). The ends were cut back, 3 bases at V and 6 bases at J, with 14 bases in the middle. The CDR3 spans 13 residues. CDR3 bases: TGCAGTGCTAGCCTGCCAGGGAGGAATGGCTACACCTTC. Translation gives CSASLPGRNGYTF.

This clonotype has a handful of counts. J is TRBJ1-5 and V is TRBV27; the match to TRBD1 covers 7 bases. Germline lookup yields CDR1 MNHEY and CDR2 SMNVEV (reference sequence). V was pared by 3 bases and J by 4 bases, with 3 bases of the junction left unmatched. The CDR3 runs 14 residues. The CDR3 here is CASSFRGLNQPQHF. The DNA of the CDR3 is TGTGCCAGCAGTTTCAGGGGGTTAAATCAGCCCCAGCATTTT.

Concerning this clonotype itself: This sequence may be a read error, since a much larger clone differs from it by one base. The chain joins TRBV19 to TRBJ2-5; D might be TRBD1 or TRBD2, each matching 5 bases. The germline V and J ends were trimmed by 2 bases and 6 bases, with 31 bases remaining between them. Germline lookup yields CDR1 LNHDA and CDR2 SQIVND (reference sequence). This CDR3 has 20 residues. The CDR3 is CASSISRNSDETGARKTQYF. For the CDR3, the DNA is TGTGCCAGTAGTATATCCCGGAATAGCGATGAAACAGGAGCTAGGAAGACCCAGTACTTC. The whole variable domain, remainder taken from reference TRBV19 and TRBJ2-5, is DGGITQSPKYLFRKEGQNVTLSCEQNLNHDAMYWYRQDPGQGLRLIYYSQIVNDFQKGDIAEGYSVSREKKESFPLTVTSAQKNPTAFYLCASSISRNSDETGARKTQYFGPGTRLLVL.

On this clonotype: A single base separates this from a much larger clone, so it may be a read error. The V call is TRBV6-6, the J call TRBJ1-4, with TRBD1 matching over 9 bases. The J segment lost 3 bases and the V segment lost 0 bases, leaving 20 bases of the junction unmatched. The CDR3 loop spans 22 amino acids. Germline V gene lookup returns CDR1 MNHNY and CDR2 SVGAGI (reference sequence). For the CDR3, the DNA is TGTGCCAGCAGTTACTCACCTCCTCCGGGACAGGGAGGACTTGCAGCTAATGAAAAACTGTTTTTT. Translated, it gives CASSYSPPPGQGGLAANEKLFF.

This clonotype was detected many times. The chain recombines TRBV12-3 or TRBV12-4 with TRBJ2-1; D may be TRBD2 (5 bases). The CDR3 is made up of 13 amino acids. The ends were cut back, 6 bases at V and 7 bases at J, with 13 bases in the middle. In DNA, the CDR3 is TGTGCCAGCAGCCCATCACTAGTGAATGAGCAGTTCTTC. It codes for CASSPSLVNEQFF.

This clonotype was observed many times. The chain combines TRBV6-6 with TRBJ2-1, with 9 bases fitting TRBD1. V shed 2 bases, J shed 8 bases, and the junction held 10 bases outside the gene matches. CDR3 length: 16 residues. Germline-derived CDR1 and CDR2 are MNHNY and SVGAGI (reference sequence). CDR3 DNA: TGTGCCAGCAGTTACGATTTTACAGGGGGCTCGGATGAGCAGTTCTTC. Translating it yields CASSYDFTGGSDEQFF.

This clonotype was counted many times. This chain connects TRBV2 to TRBJ1-2, with D unresolved. Looked up from germline, CDR1 is SNHLY and CDR2 is FYNNEI. V lost 1 base, J lost 4 bases, and 7 bases lay in between. The CDR3 has 13 residues. The chain's CDR3 is CASSEGQGYGYTF. The CDR3 coding sequence is TGTGCCAGCAGTGAAGGGCAAGGCTATGGCTACACCTTC.

This clonotype was counted a few times. This sequence joins TRBV29-1 and TRBJ1-3; D is unresolved. Germline CDR1 SQVTM, CDR2 ANQGSEA. The CDR3 has 12 amino acids. V lost 6 bases and J 3 bases, leaving 9 bases between the germline ends. CDR3 in DNA: TGCAGCGTCGGGGTCATTGGAAACACCATATATTTT. Its translation: CSVGVIGNTIYF.

The CDR3 here is CASTDGYNSPLHF. In DNA, the CDR3 is TGCGCCAGCACCGACGGTTATAATTCACCCCTCCACTTT. The chain recombines TRBV10-1 with TRBJ1-6; D remains unclear. Germline CDR1 is WNHNN and CDR2 is SYGVQD (reference sequence). Trimming took off 7 bases at V and 4 bases at J, with 8 bases between the two ends. CDR3 length: 13 amino acids.

Many counts were recorded for this clonotype. V is TRBV6-1 and J is TRBJ2-7, with D perhaps TRBD2 (6 bases). The CDR3 is 15 residues long. Germline V gives CDR1 MNHNS, CDR2 SASEGT. Trimming removed 5 bases at V and 4 bases at J, with 18 bases between. CDR3 in amino acids: CASSFPGTSNYEQYF. The CDR3 coding sequence is TGTGCCAGCAGTTTTCCCGGGACTTCGAATTACGAGCAGTACTTC.